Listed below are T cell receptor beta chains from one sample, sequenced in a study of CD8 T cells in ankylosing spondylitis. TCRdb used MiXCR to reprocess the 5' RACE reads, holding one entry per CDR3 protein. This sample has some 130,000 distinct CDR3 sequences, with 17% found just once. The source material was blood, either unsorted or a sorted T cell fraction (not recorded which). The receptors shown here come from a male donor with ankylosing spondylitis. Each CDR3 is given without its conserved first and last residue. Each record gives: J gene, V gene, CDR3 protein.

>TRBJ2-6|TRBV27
ASSPGWDRGFSSGANVLT
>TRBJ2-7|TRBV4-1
ASSQGLAGVAEQY
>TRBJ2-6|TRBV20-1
SARSVSGANVLT
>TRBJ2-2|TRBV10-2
ASLATSNTGELF
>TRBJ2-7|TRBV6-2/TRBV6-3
ASSIGTGGIEQY
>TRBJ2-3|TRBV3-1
ASSQDQGQGTDTQY
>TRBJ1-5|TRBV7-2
ASSLVAGPDQPQH
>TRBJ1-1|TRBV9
ASSPKTDMNTEAF
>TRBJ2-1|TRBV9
ASSVAGQGYNEQF
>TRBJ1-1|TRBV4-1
ASSHAGRTEAF
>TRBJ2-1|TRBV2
ASRSFNEQF
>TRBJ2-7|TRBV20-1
SASEEGLAGLNYEQY
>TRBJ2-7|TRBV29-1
SVETAGSYEQY
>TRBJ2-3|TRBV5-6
ASSWSGLSTDTQY
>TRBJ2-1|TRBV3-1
ASSQDEGLAGPNPYNEQF
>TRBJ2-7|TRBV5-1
ASGKGTSGDYEQY
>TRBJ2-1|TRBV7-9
ANGGGTGDEQF
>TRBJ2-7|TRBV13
ASSLEMSRDEQY
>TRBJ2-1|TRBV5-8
ASSLVEGNEQF
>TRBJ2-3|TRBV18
ASSPPIIVGTDTQY
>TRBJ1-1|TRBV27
ASSLGGRTTEAF
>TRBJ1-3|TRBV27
ASSAGTGSGNTIY
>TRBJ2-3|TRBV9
ASSVETSGTDTQY
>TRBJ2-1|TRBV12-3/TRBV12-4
ASSTQLAGARDEQF
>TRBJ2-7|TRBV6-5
ASSYAFRAYEQY
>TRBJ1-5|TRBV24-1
AVLTASNQPQH
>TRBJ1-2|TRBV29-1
SVEGDNYGYT
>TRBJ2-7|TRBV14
ASSQDRWDLSYEQY
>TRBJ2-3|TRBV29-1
SVAVDTQY
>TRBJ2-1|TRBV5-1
ASTVGDYYNEQF
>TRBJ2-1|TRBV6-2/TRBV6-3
ASSSRTSGYNEQF
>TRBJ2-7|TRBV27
ASRGGYEQY
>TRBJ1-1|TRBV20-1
SAEDRGRRMNTEAF
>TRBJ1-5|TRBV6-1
ASREGGERPQH
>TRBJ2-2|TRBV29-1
SVEQGALSGELF
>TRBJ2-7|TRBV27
ASSSVGLGEQY
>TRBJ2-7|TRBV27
ASSSRAGGPDEQY
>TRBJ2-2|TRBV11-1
ASSLQPFYSMDNAGELF
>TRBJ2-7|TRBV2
ASAGLAGGPRYEQY
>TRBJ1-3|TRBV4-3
ASSQGPMVLGNTIY
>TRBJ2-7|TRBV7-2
ASSLGPSYEQY
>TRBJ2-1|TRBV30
AWSGSVAGGSSYNEQF
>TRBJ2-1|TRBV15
ATSRDRAGEQF
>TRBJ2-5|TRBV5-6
ASSPRRGKGLKETQY
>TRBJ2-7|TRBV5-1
ASSLVLGLAYEQY
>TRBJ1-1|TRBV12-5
ASGLVPDLARTEAF